Following are 12 T cell receptor beta chains from one sample sequenced in a study of shared clonotypes between healthy human individuals. The protocol was immunoSEQ multiplex PCR, while the TCRdb copy is restricted to in-frame clones and leaves out a portion. The table has millions of clones, roughly 95% seen once. The sample taken for sequencing was naive CD4+ T cells sorted from blood. Indicated subset: CD45RA+ positively selected. These TCRs come from a man between 18 and 35 years old in good health.

The chain has TRBV4-2 and TRBJ2-2; unclear D gene. CDR3 length equals 19 residues. Germline V gives CDR1 LGHNA, CDR2 YNFKEQ. Trimming took 0 bases from V and 1 from J, leaving 18 bases between them. This CDR3 reads CASSQDRGRAQRNTGELFF. The CDR3 bases are TGTGCCAGCAGCCAAGATCGAGGTCGGGCCCAGAGGAACACCGGGGAGCTGTTTTTT.

The chain carries TRBV6-1 and TRBJ2-2; TRBD1 matches at 10 bases. V trimming: 4 bases; J trimming: 7 bases; junction bases outside the gene matches: 6. The CDR3 covers 15 residues. CDR1 is MNHNS, CDR2 SASEGT, per germline. CDR3 coding DNA: TGTGCCAGCAGTGCCCGACAGGGGGCAGTCGGGGAGCTGTTTTTT. It specifies CASSARQGAVGELFF.

CDR3 DNA sequence: TGTGCCACCAGCAGAGATGTAGGGATGAACACTGAAGCTTTCTTT. Translation gives CATSRDVGMNTEAFF. The rearrangement links TRBV15 to TRBJ1-1; D unresolved. V gave up 0 bases and J gave up 0 bases, with 8 bases separating them. This CDR3 has 15 amino acids. Germline V lookup: CDR1 LNHNV, CDR2 YYDKDF (reference sequence).

The gene calls are TRBV13 and TRBJ1-3, with 8 bases aligning to TRBD1. The CDR3 is 15 amino acids. Germline CDR1 reads PRHDT; CDR2 reads FYEKMQ (reference sequence). Germline trimming cut 3 bases from V and 2 bases from J; bases unmatched to any gene: 3. The CDR3 DNA sequence: TGTGCCAGCAGCTTGGACAGGGCAACTGGAAACACCATATATTTT. Protein product: CASSLDRATGNTIYF.

This chain joins TRBV18 and TRBJ2-7, with D perhaps matching TRBD1 (6 bases). Trimming removed 4 bases at V and 3 bases at J, with 13 bases between. The CDR3 totals 14 residues. Per germline, CDR1 KGHSH and CDR2 LQKENI. CDR3 protein: CASSLQQGDYEQYF. The CDR3, as DNA: TGTGCCAGCTCACTTCAACAGGGTGACTACGAGCAGTACTTC.

With respect to this clone: Within the sample, other DNA sequences also encode this same CDR3. The CDR3 nucleotides read TGCGCCAGCAGCCTAGGACTAGCGGGGGCCAATGAGCAGTTCTTC. Its translation is CASSLGLAGANEQFF. This chain uses TRBV5-1 with TRBJ2-1; 13 positions agree with TRBD2. V shed 4 bases, J shed 6 bases, and the junction held 4 bases outside the gene matches. Germline assignment: CDR1 SGHRS and CDR2 YFSETQ. CDR3 length: 15 residues.

A remark on this clone: Relative to the germline gene, one junction end is altered; a read error may explain this. The J gene is TRBJ2-7, the V gene TRBV12-5; the match to TRBD2 covers 8 bases. There are 15 residues in the CDR3. Germline loops: CDR1 LGHNT, CDR2 FRNRAP. The CDR3, as DNA: TGTGCTAGGGGTTTGCAGGCGGGAGGACCCTACGAGCAGTACTTC. Protein sequence: CARGLQAGGPYEQYF.

The V call is TRBV2, the J call TRBJ1-1; possibly TRBD1 for D (5 bases). V was pared by 4 bases and J by 0 bases, with 12 bases between. CDR3 size: 15 residues. The germline gives CDR1 SNHLY, CDR2 FYNNEI. This CDR3 is CASSAAGWVNTEAFF. CDR3 coding DNA: TGTGCCAGCAGTGCGGCAGGGTGGGTGAACACTGAAGCTTTCTTT.

V and J are TRBV10-2 and TRBJ2-7; TRBD1 is a possible D gene (6 bases). The germline gives CDR1 WSHSY, CDR2 SAAADI. CDR3 length: 14 amino acids. The V and J ends lost 2 bases and 2 bases respectively, with 10 bases between them. CDR3 coding DNA: TGCGCCAGCAGTGAGGGGACAATTACCTACGAGCAGTACTTC. Its translation is CASSEGTITYEQYF.

The J gene is TRBJ2-5, the V gene TRBV10-3; no clear D. V was cut by 4 bases and J by 2 bases, with 11 bases left in between. CDR1 is ENHRY, CDR2 SYGVKD, per germline. The CDR3 is 14 amino acids. CDR3 nucleotides: TGTGCCATCAGTGTTTCTTGGCAGCAAGAGACCCAGTACTTC. It yields the protein CAISVSWQQETQYF.

The J gene is TRBJ1-6, the V gene TRBV18, with TRBD1 identical over 7 bases. V was clipped by 5 bases and J by 5 bases; unmatched bases: 3. Germline V CDR1 and CDR2: KGHSH, LQKENI. This CDR3 has 14 amino acids. CDR3 sequence reads: CASSVQGDNSPLHF. CDR3 bases: TGTGCCAGCTCAGTGCAGGGGGATAATTCACCCCTCCACTTT.

This sequence joins TRBV30 and TRBJ1-5; D is unclear. The CDR3 spans 15 residues. CDR1 is GTSNPN and CDR2 is SVGIG in the germline V gene (reference sequence). Deletions cut 0 bases from V and 3 bases from J, with 12 bases between. In DNA, the CDR3 is TGTGCCTGGAGTGTACGGCAGGTGGCCAATCAGCCCCAGCATTTT. Protein: CAWSVRQVANQPQHF.